These 19 T cell receptor beta chains originate from one sample sequenced in a study of Graves' ophthalmopathy and Graves' hyperthyroidism. Amplified TCR beta CDR3 regions were obtained using RNA transcripts as template. HTBI primers were employed in first-round RT-PCR, then a second-round multiplex PCR followed. TCRdb recomputed calls from the multiplex PCR reads with MiXCR, one row per CDR3 protein. Counted here are about 1.1 million distinct CDR3 sequences, 35% to 45% occurring once; the ten biggest clones make up approximately 12%. Input material: peripheral blood or thyroid tissue (not recorded which). These receptors came from an adult man with Graves' hyperthyroidism.

CDR3 nucleotide sequence: TGCAGTGCTAGTACCTCTAATGGGGAGACCCAGTACTTC. Its translation is CSASTSNGETQYF. This chain links TRBV20-1 with TRBJ2-5; no definite D call. V lost 3 bases and J lost 5, with 13 bases in between. CDR1 and CDR2 (germline): DFQATT, SNEGSKA (reference sequence). CDR3 length: 13 amino acids.

This clonotype occurred a few times. The V gene is TRBV20-1, the J gene TRBJ2-7; possible D gene TRBD2, 6 bases. The CDR3 totals 15 residues. Between the trimmed V and J ends, which lost 4 bases and 4 bases, there was a span of 20 bases. Germline V gives CDR1 DFQATT, CDR2 SNEGSKA (reference sequence). Here the CDR3 reads CSATSSRESQYEQYF. In DNA form, the CDR3 reads TGCAGTGCTACCTCCTCCCGGGAGAGCCAATACGAGCAGTACTTC.

This clonotype has a handful of counts. The V call is TRBV7-9, the J call TRBJ1-3; D gene ambiguous. CDR1 is SEHNR and CDR2 is FQNEAQ in the germline V gene (reference sequence). The CDR3 covers 17 residues. V was shortened by 3 bases and J by 0 bases, with 15 bases between the two germline ends. The CDR3 spells CASSLRIKPDSGNTIYF. As DNA, the CDR3 is TGTGCCAGCAGCTTGCGGATCAAGCCCGACTCTGGAAACACCATATATTTT.

Notes on this clonotype: The junction does not match germline at one end; this may be a read error. This chain links TRBV11-2 with TRBJ1-5; 8 nucleotides match TRBD1. Germline V gives CDR1 SGHAT, CDR2 FQNNGV. This CDR3 is built from 15 residues. The CDR3 is CASSLGGQAYQPQHF. CDR3 sequence (DNA): TGTGCCAGCAGCTTAGGGGGACAGGCCTATCAGCCCCAGCATTTC.

This clonotype appeared a few times. This chain uses TRBV12-3 or TRBV12-4 with TRBJ1-2; 9 bases map to TRBD1. This CDR3 contains 13 residues. V shed 7 bases, J shed 7 bases, and the junction held 7 bases outside the gene matches. CDR3 amino acids: CASTLQGAGGYTF. Written as DNA, the CDR3 is TGTGCCAGCACCCTACAGGGGGCCGGTGGCTACACCTTC.

This sequence joins TRBV6-1 and TRBJ1-1, with D unresolved. CDR1 and CDR2 from the germline V gene are MNHNS and SASEGT. The CDR3 consists of 13 residues. The V end lost 0 bases, the J end lost 3 bases, and 5 bases lay between the germline ends. CDR3 sequence: CASSEAFHTEAFF. The CDR3 DNA is TGTGCCAGCAGTGAAGCTTTCCACACTGAAGCTTTCTTT.

This clonotype appeared a few times. V is TRBV6-2 or TRBV6-3 and J is TRBJ1-1; D remains ambiguous. This CDR3 spans 14 amino acids. Trimming removed 2 bases at V and 4 bases at J, with 11 bases between. Germline V gene lookup returns CDR1 MNHEY and CDR2 SVGEGT. CDR3 DNA sequence: TGTGCCAGCAGTTACGGAGACTACTCCACTGAAGCTTTCTTT. It codes for CASSYGDYSTEAFF.

This sequence joins TRBV18 and TRBJ1-1; D unresolved. The germline V gene encodes CDR1 KGHSH and CDR2 LQKENI. V lost 5 bases and J 1 base, leaving 14 bases between the germline ends. CDR3 length: 15 residues. As DNA, the CDR3 is TGTGCCAGCTCATATACTGACAACAGGAACACTGAAGCTTTCTTT. As protein: CASSYTDNRNTEAFF.

The genes are TRBV7-8 and TRBJ2-5, with D possibly TRBD2 on 5 matching bases. V was clipped by 6 bases and J by 0 bases, with 20 bases between them. CDR3 length: 17 amino acids. Germline loops: CDR1 SGHVS, CDR2 FQNEAQ. CDR3 in DNA: TGTGCCAGCAGTTTTTATAGGGTCGAGGAGGACCAAGAGACCCAGTACTTC. It encodes CASSFYRVEEDQETQYF.

The CDR3 is CASSPYPTGMILRELFF. Here the CDR3 DNA reads TGTGCCAGCAGCCCGTATCCGACAGGGATGATTCTACGGGAGCTGTTTTTT. The genes are TRBV7-2 and TRBJ2-2, with TRBD1 matching over 7 bases. Germline CDR1 is SGHTA and CDR2 is FQGNSA. The CDR3 covers 17 residues. The trim removed 5 bases at V and 9 bases at J, leaving 18 bases unmatched.

The chain recombines TRBV7-3 with TRBJ2-2, with D possibly TRBD2 on 6 matching bases. CDR3 length: 17 amino acids. V shed 5 bases and J shed 0 bases, with 16 bases lying between them. Looked up from germline, CDR1 is SGHTA and CDR2 is FQGTGA. CDR3: CASSQRGTAANTGELFF. The CDR3 DNA follows: TGTGCCAGCAGCCAACGGGGGACGGCTGCGAACACCGGGGAGCTGTTTTTT. The full variable domain, with the rest looked up from reference TRBV7-3 and TRBJ2-2, is GAGVSQTPSNKVTEKGKYVELRCDPISGHTALYWYRQSLGQGPEFLIYFQGTGAADDSGLPNDRFFAVRPEGSVSTLKIQRTERGDSAVYLCASSQRGTAANTGELFFGEGSRLTVL.

This clonotype appeared many times. One end of the junction is discordant with germline, which a read error may explain. This chain connects TRBV7-9 to TRBJ1-2, with no clear D. CDR1 SEHNR and CDR2 FQNEAQ come from the germline V gene (reference sequence). CDR3 length: 12 amino acids. CDR3 coding DNA: TGTGCCAGCAGCTCGGTCTCGGCCAGCCCCTTCTTC. Its protein is CASSSVSASPFF.

The table lists this clonotype with a few counts. The rearrangement uses TRBV29-1 and TRBJ1-2, with 8 bases matching TRBD1. Losses at the gene ends were 8 bases for V and 3 bases for J; bases not matched to a gene: 14. The CDR3 runs 15 residues. Germline V gene sequence: CDR1 SQVTM, CDR2 ANQGSEA. Here the CDR3 reads CSSYQTGTGHYGYTF. The CDR3 nucleotides are TGCAGCAGTTACCAAACCGGGACAGGACACTATGGCTACACCTTC. The full variable domain, in which reference TRBV29-1 and TRBJ1-2 provide the parts outside the CDR3, is SAVISQKPSRDICQRGTSLTIQCQVDSQVTMMFWYRQQPGQSLTLIATANQGSEATYESGFVIDKFPISRPNLTFSTLTVSNMSPEDSSIYLCSSYQTGTGHYGYTFGSGTRLTVV.

This clonotype showed up many times. This sequence joins TRBV10-2 and TRBJ2-7, with 9 nucleotides matching TRBD1. Trimming at V came to 6 bases and at J to 4 bases, leaving 7 bases not matched to a gene. CDR1 and CDR2 (germline): WSHSY, SAAADI. The CDR3 runs to 14 residues. CDR3 nucleotides: TGCGCCAGCAGGGATCCGGGACAGGGTTACGAGCAGTACTTC. Translation gives CASRDPGQGYEQYF.

This clonotype was counted ten times or more. The chain couples TRBV15 to TRBJ2-7; D unresolved. V shed 5 bases and J shed 4 bases, with 12 bases lying between them. The CDR3 contains 13 residues. Germline V gene data show CDR1 as LNHNV and CDR2 as YYDKDF (reference sequence). CDR3 sequence reads: CATSFRSAYEQYF. Here the CDR3 DNA reads TGTGCCACCAGCTTCCGATCCGCTTACGAGCAGTACTTC.

The table lists this clonotype with many counts. V and J are TRBV19 and TRBJ1-3; D is possibly TRBD1 (6 bases). The V gene lost 10 bases and the J gene lost 4 bases, with 8 bases spanning the gap. In germline, CDR1 is LNHDA, CDR2 SQIVND (reference sequence). The CDR3 contains 11 residues. CDR3 residues: CATGQGNTIYF. The CDR3 coding sequence is TGTGCCACCGGACAGGGAAACACCATATATTTT.

This clonotype occurred a few times. The V call is TRBV20-1, the J call TRBJ1-6, with D possibly being TRBD1 (5 bases). Between the trimmed V and J ends, which lost 6 bases and 10 bases, there was a span of 13 bases. The V gene's germline CDR1 is DFQATT and CDR2 SNEGSKA (reference sequence). The CDR3 runs 12 residues. This chain's CDR3 is CSATFGGSPLHF. The CDR3 DNA follows: TGCAGTGCAACCTTCGGGGGGTCACCCCTCCACTTT.

The chain recombines TRBV19 with TRBJ2-7; 8 nucleotides align to TRBD1. CDR1 is LNHDA and CDR2 is SQIVND in the germline V gene (reference sequence). The J segment lost 6 bases and the V segment lost 6 bases, leaving 10 bases of the junction unmatched. CDR3 length equals 14 residues. The chain's CDR3 is CASSSSGTGIEQYF. In DNA, the CDR3 is TGTGCCAGTAGCTCTTCCGGGACAGGCATCGAGCAGTACTTC. Full variable domain (remainder filled in from reference TRBV19 and TRBJ2-7): DGGITQSPKYLFRKEGQNVTLSCEQNLNHDAMYWYRQDPGQGLRLIYYSQIVNDFQKGDIAEGYSVSREKKESFPLTVTSAQKNPTAFYLCASSSSGTGIEQYFGPGTRLTVT.

This clonotype occurred many times. The chain uses TRBV30 and TRBJ2-7; no clear D. The CDR3 loop spans 11 amino acids. The germline V and J ends were trimmed by 0 bases and 3 bases, with 3 bases remaining between them. Germline V gene sequence: CDR1 GTSNPN, CDR2 SVGIG (reference sequence). CDR3: CAWSVSYEQYF. Written as DNA, the CDR3 is TGTGCCTGGAGTGTAAGCTACGAGCAGTACTTC.